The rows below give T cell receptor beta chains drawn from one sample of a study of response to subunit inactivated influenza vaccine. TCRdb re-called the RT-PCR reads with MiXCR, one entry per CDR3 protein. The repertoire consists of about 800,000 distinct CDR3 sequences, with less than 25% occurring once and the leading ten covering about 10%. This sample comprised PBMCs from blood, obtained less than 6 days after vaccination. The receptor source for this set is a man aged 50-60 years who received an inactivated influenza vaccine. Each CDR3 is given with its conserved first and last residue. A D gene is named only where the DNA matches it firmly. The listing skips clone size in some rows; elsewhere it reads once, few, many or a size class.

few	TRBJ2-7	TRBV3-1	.	CASSQDKQYEQYF	TGTGCCAGCAGCCAAGATAAACAGTACGAGCAGTACTTC
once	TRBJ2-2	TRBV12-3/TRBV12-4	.	CASSGLRGNTGELFF	TGTGCCAGCAGCGGACTGAGGGGGAACACCGGGGAGCTGTTTTTT
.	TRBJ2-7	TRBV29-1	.	CSVQAGGRRSYEQYF	TGCAGCGTTCAAGCGGGTGGCAGGCGGTCCTACGAGCAGTACTTC
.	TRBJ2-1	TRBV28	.	CASSSQGHIRGNEQFF	TGTGCCAGCAGTTCGCAGGGGCACATACGGGGCAATGAGCAGTTCTTC
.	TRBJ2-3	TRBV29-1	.	CSVDLTDTQYF	TGCAGCGTTGATCTCACAGATACGCAGTATTTT
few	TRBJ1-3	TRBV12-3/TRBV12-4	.	CASVSHGGGGNTIYF	TGTGCCAGCGTCTCTCATGGGGGGGGAGGAAACACCATATATTTT
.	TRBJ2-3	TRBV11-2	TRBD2	CASSLPLADRSTDTQYF	TGTGCCAGCAGCTTACCTCTAGCGGACCGAAGCACAGATACGCAGTATTTT
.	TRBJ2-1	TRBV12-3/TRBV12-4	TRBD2	CASSWTSGSFDEQFF	TGTGCCAGCAGTTGGACTAGCGGGAGCTTCGATGAGCAGTTCTTC
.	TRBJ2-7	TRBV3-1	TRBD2	CASSQSLADTYEQYF	TGTGCCAGCAGCCAATCGCTAGCGGACACCTACGAGCAGTACTTC
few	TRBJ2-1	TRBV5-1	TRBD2	CASSWSGGPYNEQFF	TGCGCCAGCAGCTGGAGCGGGGGCCCCTACAATGAGCAGTTCTTC
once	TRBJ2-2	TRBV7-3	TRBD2	CASSFELASNTGKLFF	TGTGCCAGCAGCTTTGAACTAGCGTCAAACACCGGGAAGCTGTTTTTT
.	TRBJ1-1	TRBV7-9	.	CASSSPNPYTEAFF	TGTGCCAGCAGCTCTCCAAATCCCTACACTGAAGCTTTCTTT
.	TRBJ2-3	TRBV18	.	CASSPAGLADTQYF	TGTGCCAGCTCACCAGCAGGGCTGGCAGATACGCAGTATTTT
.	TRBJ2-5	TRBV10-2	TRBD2	CASKRAGGLTSQETQYF	TGCGCCAGCAAGAGAGCGGGGGGGCTGACTTCCCAAGAGACCCAGTACTTC
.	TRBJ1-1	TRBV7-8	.	CASSLGRGRRNTEAFF	TGTGCCAGCAGCCTCGGACGCGGTCGAAGGAACACTGAAGCTTTCTTT
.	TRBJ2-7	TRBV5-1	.	CASSWGTTFEQYF	TGCGCCAGCAGCTGGGGGACGACATTCGAGCAGTACTTC
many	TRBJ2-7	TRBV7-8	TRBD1	CASSWDRGGEQYF	TGTGCCAGCAGCTGGGACAGGGGAGGCGAGCAGTACTTC
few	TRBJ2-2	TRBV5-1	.	CASSIGQGRTGELFF	TGCGCCAGCAGCATTGGGCAGGGGAGGACCGGGGAGCTGTTTTTT
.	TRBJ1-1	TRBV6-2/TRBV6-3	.	CASQTWTALTEAFF	TGTGCCAGCCAAACCTGGACAGCGCTCACTGAAGCTTTCTTT
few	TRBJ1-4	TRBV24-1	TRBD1	CATSDGPGQGNEKLFF	TGTGCCACCAGTGATGGGCCGGGACAGGGAAATGAAAAACTGTTTTTT
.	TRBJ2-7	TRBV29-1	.	CSVDPSSSYEQYF	TGCAGCGTTGATCCCTCTAGCTCCTACGAGCAGTACTTC
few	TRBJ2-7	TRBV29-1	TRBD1	CSVELRDRGGEQYF	TGCAGCGTTGAACTCCGGGACAGGGGCGGCGAGCAGTACTTC
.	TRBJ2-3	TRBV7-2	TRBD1	CASSSERTGSTDTQYF	TGTGCCAGCAGCTCAGAGCGGACAGGGTCGACAGATACGCAGTATTTT
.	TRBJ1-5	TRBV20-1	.	CSVRRGVDQPQHF	TGCAGTGTAAGAAGGGGGGTTGATCAGCCCCAGCATTTT
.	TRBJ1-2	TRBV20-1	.	CSARAGTLLGGYTF	TGCAGTGCTAGAGCCGGGACTCTCCTGGGAGGCTACACCTTC
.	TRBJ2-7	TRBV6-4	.	CASSEFAGQPYEQYF	TGTGCCAGCAGTGAATTTGCGGGACAGCCCTACGAGCAGTACTTC